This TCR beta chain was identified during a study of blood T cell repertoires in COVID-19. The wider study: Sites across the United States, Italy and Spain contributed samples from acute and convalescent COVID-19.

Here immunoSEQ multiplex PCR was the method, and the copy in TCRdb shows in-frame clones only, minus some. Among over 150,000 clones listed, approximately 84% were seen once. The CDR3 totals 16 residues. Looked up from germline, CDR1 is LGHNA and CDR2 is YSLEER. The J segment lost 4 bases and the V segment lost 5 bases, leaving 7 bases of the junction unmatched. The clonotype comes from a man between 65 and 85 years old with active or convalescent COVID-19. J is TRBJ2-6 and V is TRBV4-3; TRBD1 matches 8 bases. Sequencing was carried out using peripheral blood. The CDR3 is CASSNRQGRGANVLTF. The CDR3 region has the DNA TGCGCCAGCAGCAACCGACAGGGGAGAGGGGCCAACGTCCTGACTTTC.